The clone carrying this T cell receptor (beta chain) was seen a single time. Its cognate antigen is unknown. The data were taken from a study of shared clonotypes between healthy human individuals. Regarding the study as a whole: Shared clonotypes: about 4.6% naive CD4, under 4% naive CD8, around 2.4% memory CD4, 0.4% to 0.45% memory CD8. Compared with memory subsets, naive subsets generally had larger estimated richness. Limitation of the genetic and exposure-history diversity represented came from the few donors.

The V segment lost 5 bases and the J segment 2 bases; nucleotides outside the gene matches: 7. The CDR3 consists of 15 residues. Germline CDR1 reads MDHEN; CDR2 reads SYDVKM. Original analysis: ImmunoSEQ only sent back junction sequences with no quality scores, so filtering was done differently. The assay was immunoSEQ multiplex PCR, and TCRdb's table has in-frame clones only and misses some. D and trimming come from the DNA, and the V and J calls and clone size come from that table. The sample lists some 500,000 clones, 90% to 97% seen once, with roughly 0.06% in the top ten. Sequenced input: naive CD4+ T cells sorted from blood. Subset described: CD45RA+ positively selected. The TCR originated in a woman aged 25 to 39 in good health. The genes are TRBV28 and TRBJ2-7, with TRBD1 identical over 9 bases. Here the CDR3 DNA reads TGTGCCAGCAGTGACCCCGGGACAGGGACCTACGAGCAGTACTTC. Residues: CASSDPGTGTYEQYF.